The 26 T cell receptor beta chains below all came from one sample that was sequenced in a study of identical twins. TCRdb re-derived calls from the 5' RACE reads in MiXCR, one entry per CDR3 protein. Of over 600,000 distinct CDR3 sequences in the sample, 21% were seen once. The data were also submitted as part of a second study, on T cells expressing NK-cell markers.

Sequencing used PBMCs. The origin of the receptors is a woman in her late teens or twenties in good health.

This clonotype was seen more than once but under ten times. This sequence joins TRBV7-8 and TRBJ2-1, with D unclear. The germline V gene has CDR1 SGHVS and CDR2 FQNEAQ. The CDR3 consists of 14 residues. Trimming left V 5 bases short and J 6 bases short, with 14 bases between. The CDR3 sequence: CASSIPPIGNEQFF. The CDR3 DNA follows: TGTGCCAGCAGCATACCCCCCATTGGCAATGAGCAGTTCTTC.

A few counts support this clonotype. This CDR3 reads CSAPAGTLYEQYF. CDR3 nucleotide sequence: TGCAGTGCCCCAGCCGGGACTCTTTACGAGCAGTACTTC. V is TRBV20-1 and J is TRBJ2-7; TRBD2 is a possible D gene (6 bases). This CDR3 contains 13 residues. Germline CDR1 is DFQATT and CDR2 is SNEGSKA (reference sequence). Trimming took off 6 bases at V and 4 bases at J, with 16 bases between the two ends.

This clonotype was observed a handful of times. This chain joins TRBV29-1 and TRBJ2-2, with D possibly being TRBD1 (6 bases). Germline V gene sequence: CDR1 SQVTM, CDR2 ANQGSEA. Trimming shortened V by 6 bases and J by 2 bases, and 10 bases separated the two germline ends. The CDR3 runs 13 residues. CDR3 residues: CSVTQGNTGELFF. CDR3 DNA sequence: TGCAGCGTAACACAGGGAAACACCGGGGAGCTGTTTTTT.

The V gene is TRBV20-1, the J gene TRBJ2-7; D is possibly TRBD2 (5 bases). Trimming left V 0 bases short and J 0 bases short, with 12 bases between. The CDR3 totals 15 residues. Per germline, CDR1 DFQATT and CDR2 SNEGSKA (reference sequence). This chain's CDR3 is CSARDSGLYSYEQYF. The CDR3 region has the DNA TGCAGTGCTAGAGATTCAGGACTCTACTCCTACGAGCAGTACTTC.

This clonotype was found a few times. This CDR3 is CSASPGVGNTIYF. Here the CDR3 DNA reads TGCAGTGCTAGCCCGGGAGTGGGAAACACCATATATTTT. The chain is built from TRBV20-1 and TRBJ1-3; D is undetermined. The CDR3 covers 13 residues. Looked up from germline, CDR1 is DFQATT and CDR2 is SNEGSKA (reference sequence). V was shortened by 3 bases and J by 4 bases, with 10 bases between the two germline ends.

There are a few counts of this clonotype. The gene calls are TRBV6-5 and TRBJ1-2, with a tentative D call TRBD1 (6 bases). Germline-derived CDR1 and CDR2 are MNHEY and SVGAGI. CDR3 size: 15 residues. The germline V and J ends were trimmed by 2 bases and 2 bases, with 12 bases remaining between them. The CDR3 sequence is CASSYEGQGNYGYTF. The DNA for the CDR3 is TGTGCCAGCAGTTACGAGGGACAAGGGAACTATGGCTACACCTTC.

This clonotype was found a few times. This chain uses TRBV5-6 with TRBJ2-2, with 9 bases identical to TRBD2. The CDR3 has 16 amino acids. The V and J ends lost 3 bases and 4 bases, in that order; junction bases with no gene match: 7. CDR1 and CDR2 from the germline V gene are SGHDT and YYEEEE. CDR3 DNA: TGTGCCAGCAGCTCAATAGCGGGAGTGGGCACCGGGGAGCTGTTTTTT. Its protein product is CASSSIAGVGTGELFF. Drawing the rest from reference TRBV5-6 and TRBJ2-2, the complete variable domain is DAGVTQSPTHLIKTRGQQVTLRCSPKSGHDTVSWYQQALGQGPQFIFQYYEEEERQRGNFPDRFSGHQFPNYSSELNVNALLLGDSALYLCASSSIAGVGTGELFFGEGSRLTVL.

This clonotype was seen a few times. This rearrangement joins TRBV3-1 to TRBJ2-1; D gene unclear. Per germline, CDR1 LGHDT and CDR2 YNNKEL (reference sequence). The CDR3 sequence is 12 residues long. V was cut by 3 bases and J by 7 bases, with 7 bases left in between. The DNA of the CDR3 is TGTGCCAGCAGCCAGGTTAGGAATGAGCAGTTCTTC. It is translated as CASSQVRNEQFF.

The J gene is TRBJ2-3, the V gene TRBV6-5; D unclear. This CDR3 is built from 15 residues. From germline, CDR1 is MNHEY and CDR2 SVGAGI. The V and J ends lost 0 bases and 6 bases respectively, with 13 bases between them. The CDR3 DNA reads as TGTGCCAGCAGTTACTCCCCCAGGCTGGACGATACGCAGTATTTT. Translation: CASSYSPRLDDTQYF.

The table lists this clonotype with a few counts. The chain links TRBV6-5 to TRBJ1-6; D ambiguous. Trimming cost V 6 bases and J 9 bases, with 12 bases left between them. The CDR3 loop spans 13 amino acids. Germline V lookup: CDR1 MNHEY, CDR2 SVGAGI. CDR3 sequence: CASRNTVGSPLHF. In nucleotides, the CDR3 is TGTGCCAGCAGGAACACAGTGGGTTCACCCCTCCACTTT.

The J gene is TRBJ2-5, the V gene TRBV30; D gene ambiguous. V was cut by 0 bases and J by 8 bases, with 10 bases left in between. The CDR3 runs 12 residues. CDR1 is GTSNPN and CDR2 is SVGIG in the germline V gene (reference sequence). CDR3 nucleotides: TGTGCCTGGAGTGTTGGGTGGAGAACCCAGTACTTC. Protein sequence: CAWSVGWRTQYF.

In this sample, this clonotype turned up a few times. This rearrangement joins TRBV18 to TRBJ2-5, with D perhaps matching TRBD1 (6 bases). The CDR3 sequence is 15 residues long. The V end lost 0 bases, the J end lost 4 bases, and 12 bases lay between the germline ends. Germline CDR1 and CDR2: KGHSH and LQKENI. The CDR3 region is CASSPPWQGRETQYF. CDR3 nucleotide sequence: TGTGCCAGCTCACCACCTTGGCAGGGGAGAGAGACCCAGTACTTC.

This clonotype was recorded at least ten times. The CDR3 sequence: CASSLWGPGYTF. CDR3 DNA: TGTGCCAGCAGCTTGTGGGGCCCTGGCTACACCTTC. The chain has TRBV5-6 and TRBJ1-2, with D possibly matching TRBD1 (5 bases). Trimming removed 1 base from V and 7 bases from J, with 8 bases in between. The CDR3 spans 12 residues. Germline V gene lookup returns CDR1 SGHDT and CDR2 YYEEEE.

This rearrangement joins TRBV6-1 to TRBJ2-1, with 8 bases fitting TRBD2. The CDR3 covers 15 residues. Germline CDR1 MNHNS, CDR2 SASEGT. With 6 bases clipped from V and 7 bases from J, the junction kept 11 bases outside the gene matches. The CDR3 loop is CASSPDGGRRNEQFF. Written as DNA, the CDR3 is TGTGCCAGCAGCCCCGATGGCGGGAGGAGAAATGAGCAGTTCTTC.

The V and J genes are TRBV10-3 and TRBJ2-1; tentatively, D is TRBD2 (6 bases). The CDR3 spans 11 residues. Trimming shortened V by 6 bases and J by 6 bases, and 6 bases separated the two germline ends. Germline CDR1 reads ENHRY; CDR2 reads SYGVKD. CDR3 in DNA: TGTGCCATCAGGGGGGGCAATGAGCAGTTCTTC. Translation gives CAIRGGNEQFF.

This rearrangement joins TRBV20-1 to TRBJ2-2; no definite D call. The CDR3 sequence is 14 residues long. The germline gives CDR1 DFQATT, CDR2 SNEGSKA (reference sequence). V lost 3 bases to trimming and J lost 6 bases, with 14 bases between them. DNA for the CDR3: TGCAGTGCTAGGCGTCTAGGAGACGCCGGGGAGCTGTTTTTT. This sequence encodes CSARRLGDAGELFF.

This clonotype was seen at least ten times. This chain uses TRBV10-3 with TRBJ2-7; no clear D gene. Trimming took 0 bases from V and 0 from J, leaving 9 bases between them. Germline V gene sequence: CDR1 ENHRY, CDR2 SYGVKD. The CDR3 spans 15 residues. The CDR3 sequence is CAISESTGSSYEQYF. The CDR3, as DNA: TGTGCCATCAGTGAGTCAACTGGGTCCTCCTACGAGCAGTACTTC.

Here the CDR3 DNA reads TGTGCCACCAGCAGAGAACTAGCGGGAGGGCCCCACGAGCAGTACTTC. It is translated as CATSRELAGGPHEQYF. The J gene is TRBJ2-7, the V gene TRBV15, with 13 bases aligning to TRBD2. Germline V gene data show CDR1 as LNHNV and CDR2 as YYDKDF (reference sequence). The ends lost 0 bases at V and 5 bases at J; junction bases unmatched: 4. This CDR3 is built from 16 residues. Full variable domain (outside the CDR3, taken from reference TRBV15 and TRBJ2-7): DAMVIQNPRYQVTQFGKPVTLSCSQTLNHNVMYWYQQKSSQAPKLLFHYYDKDFNNEADTPDNFQSRRPNTSFCFLDIRSPGLGDTAMYLCATSRELAGGPHEQYFGPGTRLTVT.

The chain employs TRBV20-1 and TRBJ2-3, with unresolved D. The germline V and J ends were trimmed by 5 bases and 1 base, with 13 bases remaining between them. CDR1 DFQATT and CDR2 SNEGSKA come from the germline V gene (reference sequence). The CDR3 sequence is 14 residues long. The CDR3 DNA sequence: TGCAGTGCTCCCCGGTTACTTCGCACAGATACGCAGTATTTT. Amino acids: CSAPRLLRTDTQYF.

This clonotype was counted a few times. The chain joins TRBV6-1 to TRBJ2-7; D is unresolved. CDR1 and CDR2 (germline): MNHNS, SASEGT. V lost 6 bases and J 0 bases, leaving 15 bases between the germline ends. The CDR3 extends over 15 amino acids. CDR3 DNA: TGTGCCAGCAGAGCCACAGTTTCCCGCTCCTACGAGCAGTACTTC. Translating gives CASRATVSRSYEQYF.

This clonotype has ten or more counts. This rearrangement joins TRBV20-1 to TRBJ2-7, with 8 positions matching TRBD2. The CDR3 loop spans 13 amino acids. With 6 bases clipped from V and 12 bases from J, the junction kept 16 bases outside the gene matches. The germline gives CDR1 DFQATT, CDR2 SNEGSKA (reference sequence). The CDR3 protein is CSAEGGSGSYSYF. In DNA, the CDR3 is TGCAGTGCCGAGGGGGGGAGCGGGAGCTATTCGTACTTC.

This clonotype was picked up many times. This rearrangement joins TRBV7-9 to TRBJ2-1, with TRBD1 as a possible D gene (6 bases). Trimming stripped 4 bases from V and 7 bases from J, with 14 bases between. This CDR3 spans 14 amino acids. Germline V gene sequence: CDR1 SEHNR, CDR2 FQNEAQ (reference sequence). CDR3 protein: CASSSERTANEQFF. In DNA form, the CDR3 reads TGTGCCAGCAGCTCCGAAAGGACAGCAAATGAGCAGTTCTTC. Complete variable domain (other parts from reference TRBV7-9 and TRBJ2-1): DTGVSQNPRHKITKRGQNVTFRCDPISEHNRLYWYRQTLGQGPEFLTYFQNEAQLEKSRLLSDRFSAERPKGSFSTLEIQRTEQGDSAMYLCASSSERTANEQFFGPGTRLTVL.

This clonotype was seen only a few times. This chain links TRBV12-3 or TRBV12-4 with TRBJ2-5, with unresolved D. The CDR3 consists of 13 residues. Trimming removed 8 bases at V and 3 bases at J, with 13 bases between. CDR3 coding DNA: TGTGCCAGCCAGAACTGGGCCGAAGAGACCCAGTACTTC. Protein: CASQNWAEETQYF.

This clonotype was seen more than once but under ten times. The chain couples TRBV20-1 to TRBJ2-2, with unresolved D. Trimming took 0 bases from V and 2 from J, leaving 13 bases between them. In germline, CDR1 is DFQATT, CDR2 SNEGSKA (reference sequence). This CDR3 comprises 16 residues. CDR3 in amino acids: CSARDASDGNTGELFF. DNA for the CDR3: TGCAGTGCTAGAGATGCCAGCGACGGAAACACCGGGGAGCTGTTTTTT.

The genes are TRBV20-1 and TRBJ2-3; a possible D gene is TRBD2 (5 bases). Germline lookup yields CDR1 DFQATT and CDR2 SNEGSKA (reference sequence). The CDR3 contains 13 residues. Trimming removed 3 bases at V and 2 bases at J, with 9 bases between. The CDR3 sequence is CSASGDITDTQYF. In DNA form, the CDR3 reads TGCAGTGCTAGCGGGGATATCACAGATACGCAGTATTTT.

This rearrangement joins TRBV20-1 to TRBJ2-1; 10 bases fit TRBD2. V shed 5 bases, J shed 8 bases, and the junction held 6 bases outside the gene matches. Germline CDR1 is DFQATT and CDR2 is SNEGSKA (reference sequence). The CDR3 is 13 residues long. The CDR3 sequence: CSAPSGSLDEQFF. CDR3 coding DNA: TGCAGTGCTCCTAGCGGGAGTTTGGATGAGCAGTTCTTC.